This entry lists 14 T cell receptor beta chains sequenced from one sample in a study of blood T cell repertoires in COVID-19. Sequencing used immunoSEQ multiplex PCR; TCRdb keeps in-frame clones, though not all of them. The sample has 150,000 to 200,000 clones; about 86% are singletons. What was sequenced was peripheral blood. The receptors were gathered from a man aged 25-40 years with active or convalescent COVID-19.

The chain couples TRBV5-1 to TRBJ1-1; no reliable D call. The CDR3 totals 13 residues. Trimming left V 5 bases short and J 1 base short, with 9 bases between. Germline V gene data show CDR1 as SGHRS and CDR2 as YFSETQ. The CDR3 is CASRREGNTEAFF. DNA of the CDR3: TGCGCCAGCAGGAGAGAGGGGAACACTGAAGCTTTCTTT.

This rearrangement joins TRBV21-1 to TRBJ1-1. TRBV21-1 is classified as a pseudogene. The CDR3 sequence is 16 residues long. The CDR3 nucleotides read TGTGCCAGCAGCAAAGCGGGTCAGGAGGGGAGCACTGAAGCTTTCTTT. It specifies CASSKAGQEGSTEAFF.

CDR3 nucleotide sequence: TGTGCCAGCACAGGGCAGGGTGAAAAACTGTTTTTT. Its protein is CASTGQGEKLFF. This rearrangement joins TRBV7-9 to TRBJ1-4, with D perhaps matching TRBD1 (5 bases). CDR3 size: 12 residues. V was trimmed by 7 bases and J by 7 bases, leaving 10 bases between them. Germline lookup yields CDR1 SEHNR and CDR2 FQNEAQ (reference sequence).

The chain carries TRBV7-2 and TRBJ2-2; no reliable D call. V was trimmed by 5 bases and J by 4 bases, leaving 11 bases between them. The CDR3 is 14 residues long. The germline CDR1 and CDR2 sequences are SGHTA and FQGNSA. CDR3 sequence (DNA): TGTGCCAGCAGCCCGCAATCCGGCACCGGGGAGCTGTTTTTT. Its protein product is CASSPQSGTGELFF.

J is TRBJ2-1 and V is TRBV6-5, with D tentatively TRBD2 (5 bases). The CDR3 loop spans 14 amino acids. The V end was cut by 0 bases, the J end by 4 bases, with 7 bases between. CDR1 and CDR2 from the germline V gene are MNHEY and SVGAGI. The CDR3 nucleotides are TGTGCCAGCAGTTACTCAGGACTTTACAATGAGCAGTTCTTC. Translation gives CASSYSGLYNEQFF.

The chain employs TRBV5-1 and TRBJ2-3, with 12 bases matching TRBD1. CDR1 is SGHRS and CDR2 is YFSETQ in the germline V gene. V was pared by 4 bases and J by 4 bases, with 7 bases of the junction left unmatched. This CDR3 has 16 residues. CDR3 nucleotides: TGCGCCAGCAGCAAGGCGGGACAGGGGGCCTCAGATACGCAGTATTTT. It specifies CASSKAGQGASDTQYF.

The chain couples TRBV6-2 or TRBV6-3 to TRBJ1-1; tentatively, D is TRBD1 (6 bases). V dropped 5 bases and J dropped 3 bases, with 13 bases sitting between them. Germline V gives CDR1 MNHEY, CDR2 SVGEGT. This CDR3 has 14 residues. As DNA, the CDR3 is TGTGCCAGCAGTCAGGGGTCCGGGTACACTGAAGCTTTCTTT. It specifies CASSQGSGYTEAFF.

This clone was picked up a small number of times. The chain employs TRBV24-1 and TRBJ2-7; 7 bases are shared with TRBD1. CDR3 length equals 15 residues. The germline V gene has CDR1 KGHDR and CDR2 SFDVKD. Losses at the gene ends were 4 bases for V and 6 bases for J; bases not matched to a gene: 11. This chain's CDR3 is CATSDPITGDSEQYF. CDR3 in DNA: TGTGCCACCAGTGACCCTATTACAGGGGATTCCGAGCAGTACTTC.

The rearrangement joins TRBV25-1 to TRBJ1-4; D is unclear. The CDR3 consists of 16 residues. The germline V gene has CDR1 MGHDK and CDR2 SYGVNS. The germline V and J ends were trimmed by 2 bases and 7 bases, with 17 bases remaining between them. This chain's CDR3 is CASSEGLAGESEKLFF. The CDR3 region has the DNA TGTGCCAGCAGTGAAGGCCTGGCAGGCGAGAGTGAAAAACTGTTTTTT.

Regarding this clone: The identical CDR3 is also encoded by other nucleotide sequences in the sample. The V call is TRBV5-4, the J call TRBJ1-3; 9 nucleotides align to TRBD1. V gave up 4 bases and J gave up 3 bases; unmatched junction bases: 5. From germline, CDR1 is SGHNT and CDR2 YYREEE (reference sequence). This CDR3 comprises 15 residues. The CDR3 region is CASSPGTGYGNTIYF. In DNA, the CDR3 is TGTGCCAGCAGCCCGGGGACAGGGTATGGAAACACCATATATTTT. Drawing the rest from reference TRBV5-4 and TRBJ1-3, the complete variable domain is ETGVTQSPTHLIKTRGQQVTLRCSSQSGHNTVSWYQQALGQGPQFIFQYYREEENGRGNFPPRFSGLQFPNYSSELNVNALELDDSALYLCASSPGTGYGNTIYFGEGSWLTVV.

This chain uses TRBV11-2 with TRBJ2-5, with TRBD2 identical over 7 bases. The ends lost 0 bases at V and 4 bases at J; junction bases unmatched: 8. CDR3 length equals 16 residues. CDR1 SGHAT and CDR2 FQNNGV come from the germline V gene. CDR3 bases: TGTGCCAGCAGCTTAGACAGGCTGGGCGGGGGAGAGACCCAGTACTTC. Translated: CASSLDRLGGGETQYF. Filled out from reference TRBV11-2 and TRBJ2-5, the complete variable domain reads EAGVAQSPRYKIIEKRQSVAFWCNPISGHATLYWYQQILGQGPKLLIQFQNNGVVDDSQLPKDRFSAERLKGVDSTLKIQPAKLEDSAVYLCASSLDRLGGGETQYFGPGTRLLVL.

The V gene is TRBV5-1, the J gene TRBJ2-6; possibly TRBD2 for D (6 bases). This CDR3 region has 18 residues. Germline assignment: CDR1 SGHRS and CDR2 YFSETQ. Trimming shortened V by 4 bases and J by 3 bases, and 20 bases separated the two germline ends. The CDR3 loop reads CASSPDPGGSGGANVLTF. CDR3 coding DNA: TGCGCCAGCAGCCCAGACCCTGGGGGGTCTGGTGGGGCCAACGTCCTGACTTTC.

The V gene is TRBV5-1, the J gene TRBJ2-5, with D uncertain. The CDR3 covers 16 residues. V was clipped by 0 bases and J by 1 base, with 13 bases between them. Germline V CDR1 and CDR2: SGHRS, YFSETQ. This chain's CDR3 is CASSLAPGRRQETQYF. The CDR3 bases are TGCGCCAGCAGCTTGGCCCCAGGTCGGCGCCAAGAGACCCAGTACTTC.

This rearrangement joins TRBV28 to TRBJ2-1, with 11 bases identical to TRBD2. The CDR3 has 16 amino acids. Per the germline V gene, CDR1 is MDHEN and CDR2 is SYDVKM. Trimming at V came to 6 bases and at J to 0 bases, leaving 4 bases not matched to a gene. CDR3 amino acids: CASRIGLAGSYNEQFF. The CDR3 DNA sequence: TGTGCCAGCAGAATAGGACTAGCGGGCTCCTACAATGAGCAGTTCTTC.